These T cell receptor beta chains were read from a single sample in a study of regulatory T cells in long-lasting Graves disease. A single record per CDR3 protein comes from TCRdb applying MiXCR to the multiplex PCR reads. The table has 400,000 or so distinct CDR3 sequences, around a quarter seen once. This specimen consisted of peripheral blood mononuclear cells (PBMCs), obtained when the disease was refractory, from a patient treated with antithyroid drugs. The receptors were gathered from a female donor with Graves disease. Each CDR3 is given with its conserved first and last residue. D genes are given only for firm matches. For some rows the clone size is stated as once, few or many, or as a class when expanded; others skip it.

clone_size	d_call	v_call	j_call	cdr3_nt	cdr3_aa
-	-	TRBV27	TRBJ2-7	TGTGCCAGCAGTTTCTCGGAGGCCTCCTACGAGCAGTACTTC	CASSFSEASYEQYF
few	TRBD1	TRBV6-1	TRBJ1-5	TGTGCCAGTTTCCGGGACAGGGGCCAGCCCCAGCATTTT	CASFRDRGQPQHF
many	TRBD1	TRBV2	TRBJ1-2	TGTGCCAGCAGTGTAACGACGAGACAGGGCCAAGGCTACACCTTC	CASSVTTRQGQGYTF
-	TRBD2	TRBV2	TRBJ2-7	TGTGCCAGCAGTAACTTCCCGGGACTAGCGGGGGATTCCTACGAGCAGTACTTC	CASSNFPGLAGDSYEQYF
-	-	TRBV3-1	TRBJ1-1	TGTGCCAGCAGCCAAGGTGGTGGAGGCCAAGCTTTCTTT	CASSQGGGGQAFF
many	-	TRBV6-1	TRBJ1-1	TGTGCCAGCAAGCCCCAGCGCCAGGGAGGGTTGAACACTGAAGCTTTCTTT	CASKPQRQGGLNTEAFF
many	-	TRBV2	TRBJ1-1	TGTGCCAGCAGTGAAGTCCGAGGGAACACTGAAGCTTTCTTT	CASSEVRGNTEAFF
-	-	TRBV30	TRBJ1-4	TGTGCCTGGAGTCCAGGCTTTAATGAAAAACTGTTTTTT	CAWSPGFNEKLFF
many	-	TRBV6-5	TRBJ1-1	TGTGCCAGCAGTTCCTACACTGGGAACACTGAAGCTTTCTTT	CASSSYTGNTEAFF
many	-	TRBV11-1	TRBJ2-5	TGTGCCAGCAGCTTAGGGGCCATCCAAGAGACCCAGTACTTC	CASSLGAIQETQYF
-	-	TRBV24-1	TRBJ1-2	TGTGCCACCAGTGATTGGACGCAGGGTCGAGGCTACACCTTC	CATSDWTQGRGYTF